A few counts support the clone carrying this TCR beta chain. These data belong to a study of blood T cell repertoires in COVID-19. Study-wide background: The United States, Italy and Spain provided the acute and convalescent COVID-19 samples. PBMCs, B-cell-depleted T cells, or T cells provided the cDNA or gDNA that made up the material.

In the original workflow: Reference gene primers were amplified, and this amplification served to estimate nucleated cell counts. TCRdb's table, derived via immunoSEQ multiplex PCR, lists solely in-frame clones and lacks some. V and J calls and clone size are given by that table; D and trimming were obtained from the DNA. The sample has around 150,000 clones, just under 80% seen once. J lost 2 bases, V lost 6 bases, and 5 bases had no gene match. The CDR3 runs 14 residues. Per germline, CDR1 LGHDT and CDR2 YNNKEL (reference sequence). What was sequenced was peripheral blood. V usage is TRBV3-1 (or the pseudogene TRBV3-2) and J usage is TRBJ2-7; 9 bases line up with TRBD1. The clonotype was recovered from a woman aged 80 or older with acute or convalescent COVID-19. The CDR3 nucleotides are TGTGCCAGCAGGGCACAGGGGGCCGCCTACGAGCAGTACTTC. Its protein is CASRAQGAAYEQYF.